This T cell receptor beta chain was observed in a study of cytomegalovirus exposure and HLA in healthy donors. Broader study findings: Later examination showed HLA-associated TCR beta chains had greater clonal expansion than equally common others. Later analysis placed DRB1 highest and HLA-C lowest in TCR association rates, which differed by HLA locus. TCR beta V- and J-gene trimming was later associated with a missense DCLRE1C variant. Exclusion applied to some V segments, including TRBV6-2 and TRBV6-3, as they were indistinguishable.

PCR employed 60 Vbeta and 13 Jbeta primers. Some clones are missing from TCRdb's copy, which holds only in-frame ones; the method was immunoSEQ multiplex PCR. The sample includes 200,000 to 250,000 clones, approximately 82% of them seen just once. Comments on this clone: Its matching antigen is unknown.

The J segment lost 2 bases and the V segment lost 1 base, leaving 7 bases of the junction unmatched. In germline, CDR1 is SGHNT, CDR2 YYREEE (reference sequence). The CDR3 totals 16 residues. The V gene is TRBV5-4, the J gene TRBJ2-3, with 7 positions matching TRBD1. Material: PBMCs. The sequence was obtained from a woman aged 40 to 50 in good health and CMV-seronegative. CDR3 residues: CASSLKSGGPTDTQYF. The CDR3 nucleotides read TGTGCCAGCAGCTTGAAATCAGGGGGTCCCACAGATACGCAGTATTTT.